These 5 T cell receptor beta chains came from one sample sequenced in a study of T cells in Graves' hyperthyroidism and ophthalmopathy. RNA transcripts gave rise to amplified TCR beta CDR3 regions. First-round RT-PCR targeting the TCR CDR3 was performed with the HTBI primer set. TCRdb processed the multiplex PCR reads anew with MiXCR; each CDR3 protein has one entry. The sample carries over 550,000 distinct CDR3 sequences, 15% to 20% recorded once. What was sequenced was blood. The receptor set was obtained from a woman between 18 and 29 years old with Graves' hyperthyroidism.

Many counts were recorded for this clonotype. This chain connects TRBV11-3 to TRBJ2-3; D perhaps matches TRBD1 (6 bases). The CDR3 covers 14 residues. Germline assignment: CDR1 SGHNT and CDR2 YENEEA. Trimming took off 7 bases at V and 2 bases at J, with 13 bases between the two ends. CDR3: CASNFGGITDTQYF. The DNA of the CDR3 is TGTGCCAGCAATTTTGGGGGCATCACAGATACGCAGTATTTT.

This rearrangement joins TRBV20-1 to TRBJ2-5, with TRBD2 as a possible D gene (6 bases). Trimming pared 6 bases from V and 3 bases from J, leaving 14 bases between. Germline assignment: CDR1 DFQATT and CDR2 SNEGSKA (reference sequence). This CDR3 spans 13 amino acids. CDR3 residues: CSATRDSKETQYF. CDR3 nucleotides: TGCAGTGCAACCCGGGACTCCAAAGAGACCCAGTACTTC.

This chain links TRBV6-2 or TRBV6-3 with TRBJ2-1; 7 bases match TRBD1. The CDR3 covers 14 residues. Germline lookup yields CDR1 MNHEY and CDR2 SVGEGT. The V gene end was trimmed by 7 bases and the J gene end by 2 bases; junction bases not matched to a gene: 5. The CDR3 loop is CASTRGGAYNEQFF. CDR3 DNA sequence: TGTGCCAGCACTCGAGGGGGCGCCTACAATGAGCAGTTCTTC.

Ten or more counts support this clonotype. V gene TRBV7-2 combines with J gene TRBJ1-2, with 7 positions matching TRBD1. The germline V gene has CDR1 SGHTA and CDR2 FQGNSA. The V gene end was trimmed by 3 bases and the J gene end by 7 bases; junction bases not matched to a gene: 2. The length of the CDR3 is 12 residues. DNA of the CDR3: TGTGCCAGCAGCTTCCAGGGGGGTGGCTACACCTTC. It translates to CASSFQGGGYTF.

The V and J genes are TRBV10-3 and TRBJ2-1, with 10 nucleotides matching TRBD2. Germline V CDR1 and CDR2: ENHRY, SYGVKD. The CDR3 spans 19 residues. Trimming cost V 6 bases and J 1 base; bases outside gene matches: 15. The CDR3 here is CAIRGTAETSGMSYNEQFF. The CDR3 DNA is TGTGCCATCAGGGGGACAGCTGAAACTAGCGGGATGTCCTACAATGAGCAGTTCTTC.